A single sample is the source of the 30 T cell receptor beta chains below, sequenced in a study of early T cells in non-severe SARS-CoV-2 infection. MiXCR, run by TCRdb on the 5' RACE reads, gives a single entry per CDR3 protein. The table records about 36,000 distinct CDR3 sequences, under 7% of them present only once. Specimen: whole blood, collected at baseline. The receptors were gathered from an adult who was a healthcare worker with PCR-confirmed SARS-CoV-2 infection or an uninfected control (not recorded which).

This clonotype was seen repeatedly, ten times or more. The chain uses TRBV19 and TRBJ2-1; D ambiguous. Germline loops: CDR1 LNHDA, CDR2 SQIVND (reference sequence). The CDR3 loop spans 13 amino acids. V was shortened by 4 bases and J by 4 bases, with 8 bases between the two germline ends. The CDR3 loop is CASSTGTYNEQFF. The CDR3 region has the DNA TGTGCCAGTAGTACCGGTACTTACAATGAGCAGTTCTTC.

This clonotype has only a few counts. J is TRBJ2-4 and V is TRBV12-3 or TRBV12-4, with D perhaps matching TRBD1 (5 bases). V lost 3 bases and J lost 7, with 10 bases in between. CDR3 length: 13 residues. CDR3 DNA sequence: TGTGCCAGCAGTTTCCAGGGTGAGAACATTCAGTACTTC. Its protein product is CASSFQGENIQYF.

The chain combines TRBV7-2 with TRBJ2-3; TRBD2 matches at 13 bases. The CDR3 extends over 16 amino acids. Germline CDR1 is SGHTA and CDR2 is FQGNSA. Trimming took 1 base from V and 6 from J; bases not matched to a gene: 4. CDR3 protein: CASSLGGLAGRDTQYF. DNA for the CDR3: TGTGCCAGCAGCTTAGGGGGACTAGCGGGAAGGGATACGCAGTATTTT. Full variable domain (missing parts from reference TRBV7-2 and TRBJ2-3): GAGVSQSPSNKVTEKGKDVELRCDPISGHTALYWYRQSLGQGLEFLIYFQGNSAPDKSGLPSDRFSAERTGGSVSTLTIQRTQQEDSAVYLCASSLGGLAGRDTQYFGPGTRLTVL.

This clonotype was seen at least ten times. Sequence at one end of the junction differs from germline and may be a read error. This sequence joins TRBV14 and TRBJ2-7; D remains unclear. The germline V gene encodes CDR1 SGHDN and CDR2 FVKESK. This CDR3 is built from 12 residues. CDR3 coding DNA: TGTGCCAGCAGCCAAGGCGGCTACGAGCAGGACTTC. Amino acids: CASSQGGYEQDF.

Only a few counts were recorded for this clonotype. The chain has TRBV10-3 and TRBJ2-7; D call uncertain. The CDR3 loop spans 15 amino acids. CDR1 is ENHRY, CDR2 SYGVKD, per germline. The V end was cut by 0 bases, the J end by 0 bases, with 9 bases between. This chain's CDR3 is CAISESPASSYEQYF. CDR3 DNA sequence: TGTGCCATCAGTGAGTCCCCAGCGAGCTCCTACGAGCAGTACTTC.

This clonotype was recorded at least ten times. The genes are TRBV28 and TRBJ1-3; 8 bases map to TRBD1. After removal of 8 bases from V and 3 bases from J, the junction contained 0 bases not matched to a gene. Germline V lookup: CDR1 MDHEN, CDR2 SYDVKM. The CDR3 covers 12 residues. The CDR3 loop is CASGTGGNTIYF. The CDR3 DNA is TGTGCCAGCGGGACAGGTGGAAACACCATATATTTT. The full variable domain, completed using reference TRBV28 and TRBJ1-3, is DVKVTQSSRYLVKRTGEKVFLECVQDMDHENMFWYRQDPGLGLRLIYFSYDVKMKEKGDIPEGYSVSREKKERFSLILESASTNQTSMYLCASGTGGNTIYFGEGSWLTVV.

For this clonotype: This may be a read error: a much more frequent sequence differs by one nucleotide. Because it lacks the conserved phenylalanine or tryptophan at the end, this CDR3 is likely a read error. The chain combines TRBV19 with TRBJ2-2, with 8 bases lining up with TRBD2. The CDR3 spans 15 residues. The V segment lost 6 bases and the J segment 5 bases; nucleotides outside the gene matches: 8. CDR1 LNHDA and CDR2 SQIVND come from the germline V gene (reference sequence). The CDR3: CASRKAGVGTGELFL. CDR3 DNA sequence: TGTGCCAGTAGGAAAGCGGGAGTCGGTACCGGGGAGCTGTTTCTT.

The rearrangement uses TRBV13 and TRBJ1-4; D is uncertain. The V end was cut by 4 bases, the J end by 7 bases, with 10 bases between. The germline CDR1 and CDR2 sequences are PRHDT and FYEKMQ (reference sequence). This CDR3 has 13 amino acids. CDR3 sequence (DNA): TGTGCCAGCAGCTCCCTCCTCCGTGAAAAACTGTTTTTT. Translated: CASSSLLREKLFF.

This clonotype was counted ten times or more. The CDR3 spells CASSQGSYAREQYF. Here the CDR3 DNA reads TGTGCCAGCAGCCAAGGGAGCTATGCCCGCGAGCAGTACTTC. V gene TRBV3-1 combines with J gene TRBJ2-7; D ambiguous. Trimming removed 1 base from V and 6 bases from J, with 13 bases in between. Germline V lookup: CDR1 LGHDT, CDR2 YNNKEL (reference sequence). CDR3 length: 14 amino acids.

This chain uses TRBV5-1 with TRBJ2-3; 8 nucleotides agree with TRBD1. Trimming at V came to 4 bases and at J to 5 bases, leaving 3 bases not matched to a gene. This CDR3 is 13 amino acids long. Germline loops: CDR1 SGHRS, CDR2 YFSETQ. The CDR3 region is CASSTDRVDTQYF. CDR3 nucleotides: TGCGCCAGCAGCACGGACAGGGTAGATACGCAGTATTTT.

Many counts were recorded for this clonotype. The chain uses TRBV18 and TRBJ1-1; TRBD1 might be the D (5 bases). This CDR3 is 14 amino acids long. Per the germline V gene, CDR1 is KGHSH and CDR2 is LQKENI. With 2 bases removed from V and 1 base from J, the gap between germline ends came to 8 bases. CDR3 coding DNA: TGTGCCAGCTCACCATATGACAGGAACACTGAAGCTTTCTTT. Its translation: CASSPYDRNTEAFF.

This clonotype was seen repeatedly, ten times or more. The chain uses TRBV5-4 and TRBJ1-6; 8 bases match TRBD1. The CDR3 is 15 residues long. The V segment lost 4 bases and the J segment 6 bases; nucleotides outside the gene matches: 6. Germline V gene lookup returns CDR1 SGHNT and CDR2 YYREEE (reference sequence). The CDR3 sequence is CASSQQGGVNSPLHF. For the CDR3, the DNA is TGTGCCAGCAGCCAACAGGGGGGGGTTAATTCACCCCTCCACTTT.

Of note for this clonotype: One end of the junction does not line up with germline, which may come from a read error. The gene calls are TRBV7-7 and TRBJ1-4; TRBD1 is a possible D gene (6 bases). Germline CDR1 reads SSHAT; CDR2 reads FNYEAQ (reference sequence). CDR3 size: 14 residues. The CDR3 region has the DNA TGTGCTAGCAGCTCGGACAGCGGCGGTGAAAAACTGTTTTTT. As protein: CASSSDSGGEKLFF.

The genes are TRBV7-2 and TRBJ2-1; D gene ambiguous. This CDR3 has 13 residues. Between the trimmed V and J ends, which lost 1 base and 9 bases, there was a span of 10 bases. Germline CDR1 reads SGHTA; CDR2 reads FQGNSA. The CDR3 is CASSLGQFGEQFF. CDR3 nucleotide sequence: TGTGCCAGCAGCTTAGGGCAGTTCGGTGAGCAGTTCTTC.

The genes are TRBV5-1 and TRBJ1-1, with 7 bases that match TRBD1. The CDR3 contains 16 residues. Germline V gene sequence: CDR1 SGHRS, CDR2 YFSETQ. V shed 1 base, J shed 2 bases, and the junction held 8 bases outside the gene matches. The CDR3 DNA reads as TGCGCCAGCAGCTTGATCCCCAGGGGGGGAAACACTGAAGCTTTCTTT. Amino acid sequence: CASSLIPRGGNTEAFF.

The CDR3 DNA reads TGTGCCAGCAGCTCGGGACTAGCGGGCGTATACACAGATACGCAGTATTTT. As protein: CASSSGLAGVYTDTQYF. The chain joins TRBV7-9 to TRBJ2-3, with 12 bases that match TRBD2. This CDR3 region has 17 residues. Germline V gene sequence: CDR1 SEHNR, CDR2 FQNEAQ (reference sequence). Unmatched junction bases numbered 7, after V lost 4 bases and J lost 2 bases. Combining the CDR3 with reference TRBV7-9 and TRBJ2-3 gives the whole variable domain DTGVSQNPRHKITKRGQNVTFRCDPISEHNRLYWYRQTLGQGPEFLTYFQNEAQLEKSRLLSDRFSAERPKGSFSTLEIQRTEQGDSAMYLCASSSGLAGVYTDTQYFGPGTRLTVL.

This clonotype was observed many times. The chain recombines TRBV20-1 with TRBJ2-1; 8 positions agree with TRBD1. V lost 1 base and J lost 2; bases outside the gene matches: 7. CDR1 DFQATT and CDR2 SNEGSKA come from the germline V gene (reference sequence). This CDR3 region has 16 residues. The CDR3 bases are TGCAGTGCTAGAGCATTAATACAGGGGGCCTACAATGAGCAGTTCTTC. This encodes CSARALIQGAYNEQFF.

Many counts were recorded for this clonotype. The gene calls are TRBV28 and TRBJ2-5; D is perhaps TRBD2 (5 bases). Trimming stripped 2 bases from V and 5 bases from J, with 15 bases between. This CDR3 region has 15 residues. In germline, CDR1 is MDHEN, CDR2 SYDVKM. This CDR3 is CASSLADPQRETQYF. CDR3 sequence (DNA): TGTGCCAGCAGTTTAGCGGACCCCCAGCGGGAGACCCAGTACTTC.

This clonotype was seen at least ten times. The chain is built from TRBV10-3 and TRBJ1-1, with no clear D. CDR1 ENHRY and CDR2 SYGVKD come from the germline V gene. Trimming left V 7 bases short and J 4 bases short, with 7 bases between. The length of the CDR3 is 11 residues. CDR3 sequence reads: CAIMGGTEAFF. CDR3 nucleotides: TGTGCCATCATGGGAGGCACTGAAGCTTTCTTT.

This clonotype was counted many times. CDR3 sequence reads: CASSYLHGSSSYNEQFF. The DNA of the CDR3 is TGTGCCAGCAGTTATCTCCACGGGTCAAGCTCCTACAATGAGCAGTTCTTC. This sequence joins TRBV6-5 and TRBJ2-1; no clear D. The germline V gene has CDR1 MNHEY and CDR2 SVGAGI. The CDR3 is made up of 17 amino acids. The V end lost 3 bases, the J end lost 0 bases, and 15 bases lay between the germline ends.

This clonotype was seen at least ten times. J is TRBJ1-5 and V is TRBV3-1; D uncertain. There are 14 residues in the CDR3. Trimming took off 6 bases at V and 7 bases at J, with 16 bases between the two ends. Germline-derived CDR1 and CDR2 are LGHDT and YNNKEL (reference sequence). The chain's CDR3 is CASRAGVGGQPQHF. The CDR3 DNA reads TGTGCCAGCAGGGCCGGGGTAGGAGGACAGCCCCAGCATTTT.

This clonotype was recorded a few times. This rearrangement joins TRBV25-1 to TRBJ2-7; D is unclear. The CDR3 spans 11 residues. The ends were cut back, 4 bases at V and 3 bases at J, with 4 bases in the middle. Germline-derived CDR1 and CDR2 are MGHDK and SYGVNS. For the CDR3, the DNA is TGTGCCAGCAGTGCGCTCTACGAGCAGTACTTC. Amino acids: CASSALYEQYF.

This clonotype was observed at least ten times. The J gene is TRBJ2-7, the V gene TRBV6-1; 8 bases agree with TRBD2. The CDR3 totals 15 residues. CDR1 is MNHNS, CDR2 SASEGT, per germline. The V and J ends lost 10 bases and 6 bases, in that order; junction bases with no gene match: 17. The CDR3 DNA follows: TGTGCCACCAAGGATCGGACTAGCTGGGATCGCGAGCAGTACTTC. Translating gives CATKDRTSWDREQYF.

This clonotype turned up a few times. This sequence joins TRBV29-1 and TRBJ2-1; possible D gene TRBD2, 6 bases. Germline CDR1 is SQVTM and CDR2 is ANQGSEA. The CDR3 is made up of 12 amino acids. Trimming removed 6 bases at V and 3 bases at J, with 9 bases between. The CDR3, as DNA: TGCAGCGTGACGACTAGCTACAATGAGCAGTTCTTC. This codes for CSVTTSYNEQFF.

This clonotype was seen more than once but under ten times. The junction does not match germline at one end; this may be a read error. This chain links TRBV29-1 with TRBJ2-1, with D unresolved. This CDR3 has 11 amino acids. Germline V gene data show CDR1 as SQVTM and CDR2 as ANQGSEA. The CDR3 nucleotides are TGCAGCGTTGAAGTCCCCTTTATGATGGTCTTC. It codes for CSVEVPFMMVF.

This chain connects TRBV30 to TRBJ2-7; D is unclear. Trimming took 0 bases from V and 5 from J, leaving 14 bases between them. The CDR3 is 14 residues long. Germline V gives CDR1 GTSNPN, CDR2 SVGIG (reference sequence). The CDR3 sequence is CAWSVPERRDEQYF. DNA for the CDR3: TGTGCCTGGAGTGTACCCGAACGGAGAGACGAGCAGTACTTC.

This chain links TRBV7-6 with TRBJ2-2; D unclear. The germline V gene encodes CDR1 SGHVS and CDR2 FNYEAQ. Trimming stripped 3 bases from V and 4 bases from J, with 15 bases between. The CDR3 has 16 amino acids. In DNA, the CDR3 is TGTGCCAGCAGCTTCCCAGGCGCGTTGGCCACCGGGGAGCTGTTTTTT. Protein product: CASSFPGALATGELFF.

The J gene is TRBJ2-1, the V gene TRBV20-1; a possible D gene is TRBD2 (6 bases). Trimming shortened V by 1 base and J by 10 bases, and 23 bases separated the two germline ends. The CDR3 is 16 amino acids. The germline gives CDR1 DFQATT, CDR2 SNEGSKA (reference sequence). CDR3 sequence (DNA): TGCAGTGCTAGAGCATTCGGGGGTACTAGCTTCAGGGAGCAGTTCTTC. It specifies CSARAFGGTSFREQFF.

The chain couples TRBV4-1 to TRBJ1-3; no clear D. CDR3 size: 16 residues. V gave up 2 bases and J gave up 0 bases, with 11 bases separating them. The germline V gene encodes CDR1 MGHRA and CDR2 YSYEKL. CDR3 residues: CASSQLGTSSGNTIYF. CDR3 sequence (DNA): TGCGCCAGCAGCCAATTGGGCACAAGCTCTGGAAACACCATATATTTT.

There are a few counts of this clonotype. This sequence joins TRBV28 and TRBJ2-2; D may be TRBD2 (6 bases). V lost 3 bases to trimming and J lost 1 base, with 15 bases between them. CDR3 length: 17 amino acids. Germline assignment: CDR1 MDHEN and CDR2 SYDVKM. The CDR3 spells CASSFMSGGKNTGELFF. CDR3 DNA sequence: TGTGCCAGCAGTTTTATGTCGGGCGGGAAGAACACCGGGGAGCTGTTTTTT.